The present entry profiles one T cell receptor beta chain with its context. The data stem from a study of blood T cell repertoires in COVID-19. Across the study: Sites in the United States, Italy and Spain provided acute and convalescent COVID-19 samples. T cells, B-cell-depleted T cells, or PBMCs supplied cDNA or gDNA.

Participants were aged about 18 to 89 years from about two dozen US areas. Cohorts were based on clinical histories the participants reported. V was clipped by 2 bases and J by 0 bases; unmatched bases: 9. Germline CDR1 is SGHKS and CDR2 is YYEKEE (reference sequence). This CDR3 region has 18 residues. Measured with immunoSEQ multiplex PCR; TCRdb has only the in-frame clones, and not every one. The repertoire consists of roughly 230,000 clones, with about four fifths occurring once and the leading ten covering about 3%. The sequencing sample was made of PBMCs or T cells enriched from blood (not recorded which). The chain recombines TRBV5-5 with TRBJ2-7; 12 bases line up with TRBD2. The receptor's source is a man aged 50-59 years who had recovered from COVID-19. The CDR3 nucleotides read TGTGCCAGCAGCTTCTCTCTAGCGGGAGGGGCGGCCTCCTACGAGCAGTACTTC. This sequence encodes CASSFSLAGGAASYEQYF.